This T cell receptor beta chain was obtained from a study of blood T cell repertoires in COVID-19. Study-wide background: In each case, the material was cDNA or gDNA derived from T cells, B-cell-depleted T cells, or PBMCs.

The CDR3 runs 11 residues. Germline values: CDR1 MDHEN, CDR2 SYDVKM. V was shortened by 8 bases and J by 15 bases, with 17 bases between the two germline ends. Study processing details: Reference gene primer amplification gave estimated nucleated cell counts. Sequenced by immunoSEQ multiplex PCR; TCRdb stores in-frame clones only, minus some. V and J calls and clone size are as listed in that table; D and trimming were resolved from the DNA. The sample records approximately 140,000 clones, around 80% being singletons. The chain couples TRBV28 to TRBJ2-1; possible D gene TRBD1, 5 bases. The sequence was collected from a human donor in a cohort sampled during active COVID-19. Source material: peripheral blood. The chain's CDR3 is CASGREVGAFF. CDR3 sequence (DNA): TGTGCCAGCGGCAGGGAAGTGGGTGCGTTCTTC.